This T cell receptor beta chain appears in the sequencing data of a study of blood T cells in healthy people across ages. Findings and caveats of the study: Relative to aged donors, long-lived donors carried more naive CD4+ cells and displayed higher diversity.

CDR1 and CDR2 from the germline V gene are MGHDK and SYGVNS. The CDR3 has 18 amino acids. On this clonotype: Its specificity is not known. A read error may produce the germline difference seen at one junction end.

With a J-beta primer mix and a sample-barcoded 5' primer, a second PCR ran 7 to 11 cycles. Via MiXCR, TCRdb re-called the 5' RACE reads, giving one row per CDR3 protein. The sample records more than 900,000 distinct CDR3 sequences, under 30% being singletons. Per sample, a minimum of 7 million PBMCs were isolated. This sample was also put to use in a study of T cells of mothers and their children. That source reports: Healthy Caucasian mothers, a few in number, and their six children were the donors. M1S, a second-PCR primer, added sample barcodes and 2-4 random nucleotides.

The origin of this receptor is a girl aged 2 to 9 in good health. Sequences were obtained from blood. V and J are TRBV25-1 and TRBJ1-6; TRBD1 aligns across 10 bases. This CDR3 reads CTSSGGQGRGSYNSPLHF. CDR3 nucleotide sequence: TGTACCAGCAGTGGGGGACAGGGGAGGGGTTCCTATAATTCACCCCTCCACTTT.